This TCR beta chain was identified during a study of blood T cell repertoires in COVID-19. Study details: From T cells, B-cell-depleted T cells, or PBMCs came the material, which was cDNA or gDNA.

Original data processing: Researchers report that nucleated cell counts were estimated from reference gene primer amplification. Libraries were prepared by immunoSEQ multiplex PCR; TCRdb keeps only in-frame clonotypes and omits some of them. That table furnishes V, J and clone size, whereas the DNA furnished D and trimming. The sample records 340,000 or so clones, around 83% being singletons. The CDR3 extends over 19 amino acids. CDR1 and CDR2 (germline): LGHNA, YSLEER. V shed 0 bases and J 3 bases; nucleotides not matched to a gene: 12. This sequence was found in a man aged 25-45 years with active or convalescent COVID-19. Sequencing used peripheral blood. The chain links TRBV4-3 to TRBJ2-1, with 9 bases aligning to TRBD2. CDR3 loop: CASSQDQRLAGPNYNEQFF. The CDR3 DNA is TGCGCCAGCAGCCAAGATCAACGTCTAGCGGGACCCAACTACAATGAGCAGTTCTTC.